This T cell receptor (beta chain) was sequenced in a study of T cells in Graves' hyperthyroidism and ophthalmopathy. Study conclusions and caveats: Progression to ophthalmopathy was predicted a median of 6.5 months early.

Patients with ophthalmopathy all had a Clinical Activity Score of at least 3, a NOSPECS grade of at least 4 and duration under 3 months. Fresh peripheral blood, 10 ml, was the source of the PBMCs. Amplification of TCR beta CDR3 regions was performed using RNA transcripts as template. In the first-round RT-PCR of the TCR CDR3, the HTBI primer set was used. TCRdb reanalysed the multiplex PCR reads using MiXCR and keeps one entry per CDR3 protein. The sample shows about 400,000 distinct CDR3 sequences, more than 14% of them seen only once. As for this clonotype: Its antigen is undetermined.

Material: blood. The receptor comes from a woman in her twenties or thirties with Graves' ophthalmopathy.

The CDR3 coding sequence is TGTGCCAGCAGTCGCACCGAAAATCAGCCCCAGCATTTT. The encoded protein is CASSRTENQPQHF. The chain links TRBV27 to TRBJ1-5; no clear D gene. Trimming shortened V by 5 bases and J by 4 bases, and 9 bases separated the two germline ends. There are 13 residues in the CDR3. CDR1 and CDR2 (germline): MNHEY, SMNVEV (reference sequence).